This T cell receptor (beta chain) was sequenced during a study of T cells in Graves' hyperthyroidism and ophthalmopathy (dated by TCRdb to the late 2010s). Turning to the overall study: Peripheral blood samples were taken at the time of initial diagnosis, prior to any treatment. Prospective prediction of ophthalmopathy was tested in an independent validation cohort of about 19 hyperthyroidism patients and around 16 patients who later progressed to ophthalmopathy. After blood sampling, hyperthyroidism patients were treated with methimazole at a starting dose of 30 mg daily, and ophthalmopathy patients were treated with high-dose intravenous methylprednisolone. A discovery cohort of about 100 patients, 43 with Graves' ophthalmopathy and approximately 60 with stable Graves' hyperthyroidism, was used to find distinguishing TCR V-J signatures. The study also compared thyroid tissue and blood T-cell repertoires from about six Graves' hyperthyroidism patients. For training and testing, the 100 or so patients in the discovery cohort were randomly divided in a 7:3 ratio. The paper reports TCR Vbeta CDR3 sequencing of some 140 peripheral blood samples: approximately 41 ophthalmopathy, fewer than 85 hyperthyroidism and around 17 progressor patients. Study-wide conclusions, independent of this receptor: In cross-validation, a model built on a 13 V-J signature told ophthalmopathy apart from stable hyperthyroidism with under 90% sensitivity and around 84% specificity, and in testing the same model reached 80%/75%. No statistical method was used to set the sample size in advance, and investigators knew the group allocation. In validation, progression to ophthalmopathy was predicted by the model with around 70% sensitivity and roughly 76% specificity, a median of around 6.5 months before onset. Blood samples also contained most of the expanded thyroid clonotypes (frequency above 0.001), which suggests that blood repertoires may reflect thyroid immune responses.

Moderately to severely active disease, a Clinical Activity Score of at least 3, a NOSPECS grade of at least 4, and a duration under 3 months were present in ophthalmopathy patients. Any patient with an uncontrolled infection, another autoimmune disease, pregnancy or lactation was excluded. Diagnoses were established on the basis of clinical symptoms, serum thyroxine and TRAb, thyroid ultrasound, and orbital computed tomography. PBMCs were separated from approximately 9.9 ml of fresh peripheral blood using Ficoll-Paque density gradient centrifugation. Total RNA was extracted with Trizol reagent, and quality was checked on an Agilent 2100 Bioanalyzer. With regard to this clonotype: This receptor's antigen is unknown. One base away there is no much larger clone; base qualities are not given.

Its CDR3 holds 16 amino acids, cysteine through phenylalanine. The kept DNA is CDR3 alone, 48 bases in frame from the first base. The trim is 4 bases for V and 4 bases for J, with a gap of 20 bases between the germline ends. The germline V gene yields SGHRS for CDR1 and YFSETQ for CDR2. Amplification of TCR beta CDR3 regions was carried out from RNA transcripts. A first-round RT-PCR of the TCR CDR3 used the HTBI primer set with the Qiagen OneStep RT-PCR kit. Libraries were constructed in a second round of multiplex PCR, after which size selection and purification were carried out. The libraries were sequenced on an Illumina HiSeq2000 using paired-end 100 bp reads. In the original analysis: SOAPnuke was used to process the raw data, throwing out any read that contained adapters or uncalled bases, had a mean Phred below 15, or lacked an exact constant-primer or identifier match. COPE v1.2.5 was used to merge high-quality paired reads, and clonotypes were defined as unique nucleotide sequences. MiTCR v1.1 was used to align the clonotypes against IMGT TRBV, TRBD and TRBJ reference segments. Only V-J combinations with frequency above 0.0001, covering about 99% of repertoires, were analysed. The TCS score was defined as the ratio of F50 (clonal expansion) to E x V (chaos), calculated using BLOSUM62-based TCRdist between CDR3 peptides within each V-J. Welch's t-statistics and random forest reduced around 520 V-J features to fewer than 15, which were used in a naive Bayes classifier (R e1071). The raw public data were reprocessed by TCRdb itself: fastp quality trimming at Q25, MiXCR clonotype calling, in-frame beta chains only. Every entry covers one CDR3 protein and lists the most common genes and DNA from its rows. These V and J calls derive from TCRdb rather than the authors' analysis. The sample includes 640,000 or so distinct CDR3 sequences, with about 14% observed a single time. Over 6% of the sample goes to the ten largest clones.

This sequence originates from a woman younger than 30 with Graves' ophthalmopathy. The receptor chain draws on TRBV5-1 and TRBJ1-2; TRBD1 is a weak D gene call, 5 bases matching. Sample: blood. The DNA sequence follows: TGCGCCAGCAGCCTCCGGGAGCAGGGTCGGTTCTATGGCTACACCTTC. This yields the protein CASSLREQGRFYGYTF.